Below, 29 T cell receptor beta chains from the same sample are listed, as sequenced in a study of CD8 T cells in Susac syndrome. The RNA, about 0.5 to 1 ug, was put through reverse transcription using random hexamers. TCRdb ran MiXCR on the immunoSEQ multiplex PCR reads and lists one entry per CDR3 protein. This sample has around 77,000 distinct CDR3 sequences, with around 96% found just once. The sample taken for sequencing was CD4+ T cells from PBMCs. The source of these receptors is a human donor with multiple sclerosis.

This sequence joins TRBV30 and TRBJ2-3; 12 bases match TRBD2. The CDR3 sequence is 16 residues long. Per germline, CDR1 GTSNPN and CDR2 SVGIG (reference sequence). With V trimmed by 3 bases and J by 0 bases, 4 bases remained unmatched. The CDR3 loop is CAWSGGLAGSTDTQYF. The CDR3 nucleotides are TGTGCCTGGAGCGGCGGACTAGCGGGGAGCACAGATACGCAGTATTTT.

V usage is TRBV6-6 and J usage is TRBJ1-1; D not resolved. Trimming cost V 0 bases and J 6 bases, with 5 bases left between them. The germline CDR1 and CDR2 sequences are MNHNY and SVGAGI (reference sequence). The CDR3 loop spans 12 amino acids. This CDR3 is CASSYSGAEAFF. CDR3 coding DNA: TGTGCCAGCAGTTACTCAGGAGCTGAAGCTTTCTTT.

This chain uses TRBV27 with TRBJ1-1; a possible D gene is TRBD1 (5 bases). Germline CDR1 MNHEY, CDR2 SMNVEV (reference sequence). V gave up 5 bases and J gave up 3 bases, with 13 bases separating them. The CDR3 is 14 amino acids. The CDR3 nucleotides read TGTGCCAGCAGTCGGCCCGGCAGGGACACTGAAGCTTTCTTT. It specifies CASSRPGRDTEAFF.

The chain couples TRBV4-2 to TRBJ2-5, with 8 bases that match TRBD1. V lost 4 bases and J lost 1; bases outside the gene matches: 2. Germline loops: CDR1 LGHNA, CDR2 YNFKEQ. The CDR3 has 14 amino acids. CDR3 coding DNA: TGTGCCAGCAGCCCTGGGACAGGCCAAGAGACCCAGTACTTC. This sequence encodes CASSPGTGQETQYF.

The chain is built from TRBV12-3 or TRBV12-4 and TRBJ2-1; 8 bases align to TRBD1. The CDR3 consists of 16 residues. J lost 5 bases, V lost 6 bases, and 12 bases had no gene match. The CDR3 DNA follows: TGTGCCAGCAGAAGAACCCGACAGGGGCTGGACAATGAGCAGTTCTTC. This gives the protein CASRRTRQGLDNEQFF.

V gene TRBV20-1 combines with J gene TRBJ2-5; perhaps TRBD2 as D (7 bases). Germline V lookup: CDR1 DFQATT, CDR2 SNEGSKA (reference sequence). Trimming left V 1 base short and J 5 bases short, with 11 bases between. This CDR3 has 13 amino acids. The CDR3 here is CSARAGGQETQYF. The CDR3, as DNA: TGCAGTGCTAGAGCCGGGGGGCAGGAGACCCAGTACTTC.

This clonotype occurred once. The chain is built from TRBV12-3 or TRBV12-4 and TRBJ1-6, with D hard to call. V lost 7 bases to trimming and J lost 6 bases, with 10 bases between them. This CDR3 spans 13 amino acids. CDR3 in amino acids: CASMGISNSPLHF. In DNA form, the CDR3 reads TGTGCCAGCATGGGGATTTCTAATTCACCCCTCCACTTT.

The rearrangement uses TRBV5-1 and TRBJ1-1; the D is unclear. Trimming took 3 bases from V and 1 from J, leaving 16 bases between them. The germline V gene encodes CDR1 SGHRS and CDR2 YFSETQ. This CDR3 spans 16 amino acids. CDR3 sequence (DNA): TGCGCCAGCAGCTCCACAGCGTTTCGAAAGAACACTGAAGCTTTCTTT. Translated: CASSSTAFRKNTEAFF.

This sequence joins TRBV20-1 and TRBJ1-1; TRBD1 might be the D (5 bases). This CDR3 region has 15 residues. V gave up 0 bases and J gave up 4 bases, with 15 bases separating them. CDR1 DFQATT and CDR2 SNEGSKA come from the germline V gene (reference sequence). The CDR3 region has the DNA TGCAGTGCTAGAGATCAGGGAGGGATTGGCACTGAAGCTTTCTTT. Translation gives CSARDQGGIGTEAFF.

The chain couples TRBV20-1 to TRBJ2-5; D is uncertain. V lost 5 bases, J lost 1 base, and 8 bases lay in between. The CDR3 is 12 amino acids. Germline V gene data show CDR1 as DFQATT and CDR2 as SNEGSKA (reference sequence). The CDR3 loop reads CSALQVQETQYF. In DNA, the CDR3 is TGCAGTGCTCTCCAGGTCCAAGAGACCCAGTACTTC.

CDR3 DNA sequence: TGCAGTGGAAAGGACGGGCGAGGGGAGCAGTTCTTC. Translation gives CSGKDGRGEQFF. The chain is built from TRBV20-1 and TRBJ2-1; TRBD2 might be the D (5 bases). Deletions cut 7 bases from V and 10 bases from J, with 17 bases between. This CDR3 region has 12 residues. Germline V gene sequence: CDR1 DFQATT, CDR2 SNEGSKA (reference sequence).

This clonotype was picked up one time. The chain uses TRBV27 and TRBJ2-5; TRBD2 aligns across 7 bases. Germline-derived CDR1 and CDR2 are MNHEY and SMNVEV (reference sequence). The CDR3 length is 17 residues. V shed 4 bases, J shed 6 bases, and the junction held 17 bases outside the gene matches. The CDR3 region is CASSSLFVSGLPKTQYF. CDR3 bases: TGTGCCAGCAGTTCCCTTTTCGTTAGCGGGTTGCCCAAGACCCAGTACTTC.

The V gene is TRBV11-2, the J gene TRBJ2-3; D remains ambiguous. This CDR3 contains 13 residues. Trimming shortened V by 1 base and J by 10 bases, and 12 bases separated the two germline ends. From germline, CDR1 is SGHAT and CDR2 FQNNGV. The CDR3 here is CASSLVAPTAQYF. CDR3 nucleotides: TGTGCCAGCAGCTTAGTGGCCCCCACGGCGCAGTATTTT.

CDR3 sequence (DNA): TGCGCCAGCAGTTCGGACAGGGACTCCGAGCAGTACTTC. Protein: CASSSDRDSEQYF. V and J are TRBV10-1 and TRBJ2-7, with TRBD1 matching 8 bases. Germline trimming cut 5 bases from V and 6 bases from J; bases unmatched to any gene: 6. Germline CDR1 and CDR2: WNHNN and SYGVQD (reference sequence). This CDR3 contains 13 residues.

This sequence joins TRBV20-1 and TRBJ2-5; 8 bases match TRBD1. The CDR3 sequence is 19 residues long. V lost 4 bases and J lost 5; bases outside the gene matches: 24. CDR1 is DFQATT, CDR2 SNEGSKA, per germline (reference sequence). CDR3: CSATPPSGTGPLQGETQYF. The CDR3 DNA sequence: TGCAGTGCTACCCCCCCCTCCGGGACAGGTCCACTCCAGGGGGAGACCCAGTACTTC.

This chain links TRBV3-1 with TRBJ2-1; TRBD2 matches 12 bases. Germline CDR1 is LGHDT and CDR2 is YNNKEL (reference sequence). V lost 3 bases and J lost 5; bases outside the gene matches: 2. This CDR3 region has 15 residues. CDR3 amino acids: CASSHSSGGDNEQFF. CDR3 nucleotide sequence: TGTGCCAGCAGCCACTCTAGCGGGGGGGACAATGAGCAGTTCTTC.

The chain uses TRBV20-1 and TRBJ1-2, with D uncertain. The CDR3 covers 14 residues. V was shortened by 0 bases and J by 7 bases, with 15 bases between the two germline ends. Germline values: CDR1 DFQATT, CDR2 SNEGSKA (reference sequence). CDR3 nucleotides: TGCAGTGCTAGAGATCTTAACGCTCCAAGTGGCTACACCTTC. Its translation is CSARDLNAPSGYTF.

The chain uses TRBV13 and TRBJ2-7, with 9 bases fitting TRBD1. Unmatched junction bases numbered 6, after V lost 2 bases and J lost 7 bases. The CDR3 is 14 residues long. Germline lookup yields CDR1 PRHDT and CDR2 FYEKMQ (reference sequence). The chain's CDR3 is CASSLHGTGREQYF. The CDR3 DNA reads as TGTGCCAGCAGCTTACACGGGACAGGGCGGGAGCAGTACTTC.

The genes are TRBV7-9 and TRBJ1-2, with D perhaps TRBD1 (5 bases). This CDR3 region has 14 residues. V shed 4 bases and J shed 7 bases, with 16 bases lying between them. Germline lookup yields CDR1 SEHNR and CDR2 FQNEAQ (reference sequence). CDR3 sequence reads: CASSSAGSRAGYTF. The CDR3 region has the DNA TGTGCCAGCAGCTCCGCAGGGAGCAGGGCTGGCTACACCTTC.

The V gene is TRBV7-8, the J gene TRBJ2-7; D gene uncertain. The CDR3 loop spans 14 amino acids. Germline loops: CDR1 SGHVS, CDR2 FQNEAQ. The V end was cut by 2 bases, the J end by 0 bases, with 8 bases between. The CDR3 reads CASSLRQPSYEQYF. The CDR3 coding sequence is TGTGCCAGCAGCTTACGGCAGCCCTCCTACGAGCAGTACTTC. The full variable domain, completed using reference TRBV7-8 and TRBJ2-7, is GAGVSQSPRYKVAKRGQDVALRCDPISGHVSLFWYQQALGQGPEFLTYFQNEAQLDKSGLPSDRFFAERPEGSVSTLKIQRTQQEDSAVYLCASSLRQPSYEQYFGPGTRLTVT.

The chain recombines TRBV20-1 with TRBJ1-2; unclear D gene. The CDR3 sequence is 15 residues long. Germline values: CDR1 DFQATT, CDR2 SNEGSKA (reference sequence). Trimming shortened V by 5 bases and J by 1 base, and 17 bases separated the two germline ends. The CDR3 loop is CSAHTTTILNYGYTF. CDR3 nucleotide sequence: TGCAGTGCTCATACCACCACCATCCTTAACTATGGCTACACCTTC.

The CDR3: CASRLNTGELFF. In DNA form, the CDR3 reads TGTGCCAGCAGGTTAAACACCGGGGAGCTGTTTTTT. This sequence joins TRBV12-3 or TRBV12-4 and TRBJ2-2; D gene uncertain. This CDR3 comprises 12 residues. Trimming removed 6 bases at V and 2 bases at J, with 4 bases between.

The chain links TRBV2 to TRBJ2-7; D call uncertain. CDR3 size: 12 residues. V gave up 8 bases and J gave up 0 bases, with 8 bases separating them. Germline V lookup: CDR1 SNHLY, CDR2 FYNNEI. The CDR3 sequence: CASWQVSYEQYF. The CDR3 DNA follows: TGTGCCAGCTGGCAGGTCTCCTACGAGCAGTACTTC.

J is TRBJ1-2 and V is TRBV11-2, with TRBD1 matching over 11 bases. CDR1 and CDR2 (germline): SGHAT, FQNNGV. V shed 5 bases, J shed 5 bases, and the junction held 7 bases outside the gene matches. The CDR3 is made up of 15 amino acids. This CDR3 reads CASSPPGQGGYGYTF. In DNA form, the CDR3 reads TGTGCCAGCAGCCCCCCGGGACAGGGGGGGTATGGCTACACCTTC.

The count of this clonotype is one. The chain uses TRBV12-3 or TRBV12-4 and TRBJ1-1; 8 nucleotides agree with TRBD1. The CDR3 extends over 15 amino acids. The trim removed 5 bases at V and 1 base at J, leaving 6 bases unmatched. CDR3 nucleotides: TGTGCCAGCAGTCGAGGACAGGGCGCGAACACTGAAGCTTTCTTT. Protein product: CASSRGQGANTEAFF.

In its sample, this clonotype was seen a few times. This sequence joins TRBV7-9 and TRBJ2-7; D gene unclear. The ends were cut back, 5 bases at V and 4 bases at J, with 6 bases in the middle. Germline-derived CDR1 and CDR2 are SEHNR and FQNEAQ (reference sequence). The CDR3 runs 11 residues. The CDR3 bases are TGTGCCAGCAGCGCCCCATACGAGCAGTACTTC. Translating it yields CASSAPYEQYF.

The chain combines TRBV5-6 with TRBJ2-5; 10 bases are a match to TRBD2. V shed 1 base and J 3 bases; nucleotides not matched to a gene: 6. Germline V CDR1 and CDR2: SGHDT, YYEEEE. CDR3 length equals 16 residues. The CDR3 DNA is TGTGCCAGCAGCTTGATAAGCGGGGGGGCCAAAGAGACCCAGTACTTC. It is translated as CASSLISGGAKETQYF.

The chain links TRBV11-2 to TRBJ1-4, with D tentatively TRBD1 (6 bases). Between the trimmed V and J ends, which lost 6 bases and 8 bases, there was a span of 10 bases. CDR3 length equals 12 residues. Germline V lookup: CDR1 SGHAT, CDR2 FQNNGV. The chain's CDR3 is CASSFRGEKLFF. DNA of the CDR3: TGTGCCAGCAGTTTCAGGGGAGAAAAACTGTTTTTT.

Written as DNA, the CDR3 is TGTGCCAGCAGTCCTAGCGGGGGGCCCACAATGTTCACAGATACGCAGTATTTT. Translating gives CASSPSGGPTMFTDTQYF. The chain uses TRBV5-4 and TRBJ2-3, with TRBD2 matching over 11 bases. The CDR3 sequence is 18 residues long. V gave up 5 bases and J gave up 2 bases; unmatched junction bases: 13. In germline, CDR1 is SGHNT, CDR2 YYREEE (reference sequence).